The entry below gives a single T cell receptor beta chain sequence along with its context. The data belong to a study of blood T cell repertoires in COVID-19. Study in general: Samples taken during acute and convalescent COVID-19 were collected in the United States, Italy and Spain. Sources were T cells, B-cell-depleted T cells, or PBMCs; the material itself was cDNA or gDNA.

Germline assignment: CDR1 MNHEY and CDR2 SMNVEV (reference sequence). There are 17 residues in the CDR3. The trim removed 3 bases at V and 4 bases at J, leaving 9 bases unmatched. Per the original methods: Cell counts per sample came from amplifying reference gene primers. The table came from immunoSEQ multiplex PCR; TCRdb's copy has only in-frame clones and leaves some out. V and J calls and clone size are as listed in that table; D and trimming were resolved from the DNA. The sample records around 260,000 clones, over 75% being singletons. The genes are TRBV27 and TRBJ1-6; 7 nucleotides align to TRBD1. The TCR sequence derives from a human donor in a cohort sampled during active COVID-19. Source material: peripheral blood. In nucleotides, the CDR3 is TGTGCCAGCAGTTTGGAGGTTCGGGGACAGTATAATTCACCCCTCCACTTT. Its protein is CASSLEVRGQYNSPLHF.